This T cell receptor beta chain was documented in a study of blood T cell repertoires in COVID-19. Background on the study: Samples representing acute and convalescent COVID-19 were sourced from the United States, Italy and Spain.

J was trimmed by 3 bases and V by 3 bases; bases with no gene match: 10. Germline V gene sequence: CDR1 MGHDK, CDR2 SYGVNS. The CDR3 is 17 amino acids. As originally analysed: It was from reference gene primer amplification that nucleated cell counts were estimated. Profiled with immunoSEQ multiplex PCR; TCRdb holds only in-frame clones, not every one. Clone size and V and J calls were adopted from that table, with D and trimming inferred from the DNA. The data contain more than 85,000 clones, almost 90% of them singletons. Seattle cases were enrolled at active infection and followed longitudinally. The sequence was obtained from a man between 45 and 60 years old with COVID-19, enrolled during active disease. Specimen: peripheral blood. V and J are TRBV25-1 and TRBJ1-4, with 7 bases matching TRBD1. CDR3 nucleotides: TGTGCCAGCAGTGATCCCATGAGGGGGCCGGCTAATGAAAAACTGTTTTTT. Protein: CASSDPMRGPANEKLFF. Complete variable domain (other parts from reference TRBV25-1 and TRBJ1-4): EADIYQTPRYLVIGTGKKITLECSQTMGHDKMYWYQQDPGMELHLIHYSYGVNSTEKGDLSSESTVSRIRTEHFPLTLESARPSHTSQYLCASSDPMRGPANEKLFFGSGTQLSVL.